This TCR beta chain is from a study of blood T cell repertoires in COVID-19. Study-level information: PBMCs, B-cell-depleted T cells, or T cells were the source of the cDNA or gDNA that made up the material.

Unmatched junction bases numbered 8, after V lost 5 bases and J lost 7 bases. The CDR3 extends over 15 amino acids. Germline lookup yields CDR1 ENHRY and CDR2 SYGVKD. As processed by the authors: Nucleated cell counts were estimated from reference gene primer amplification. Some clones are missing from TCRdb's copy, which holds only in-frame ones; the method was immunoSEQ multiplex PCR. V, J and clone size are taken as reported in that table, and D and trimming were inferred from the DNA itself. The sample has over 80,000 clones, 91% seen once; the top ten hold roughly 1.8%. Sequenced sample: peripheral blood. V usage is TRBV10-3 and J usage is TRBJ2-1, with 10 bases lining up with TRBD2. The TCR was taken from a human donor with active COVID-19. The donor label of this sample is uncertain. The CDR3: CAISSLAGAGNEQFF. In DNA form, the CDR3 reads TGTGCCATCAGTTCGCTAGCGGGGGCCGGGAATGAGCAGTTCTTC.